The source of this T cell receptor (beta chain) is a study of cytomegalovirus exposure and HLA in healthy donors. V lost 1 base to trimming and J lost 9 bases, with 16 bases between them. The CDR3 runs to 14 residues. The germline V gene has CDR1 LGHNA and CDR2 YNFKEQ. Regarding this clone: Its antigen is currently unknown.

TCRdb's table, derived via immunoSEQ multiplex PCR, lists solely in-frame clones and lacks some. Of about 160,000 clones listed, 84% were seen once; the top ten hold more than 8.5%. The donors were part of the validation cohort of roughly 110 subjects. That cohort was separate from the first cohort, which comprised 500 to 850 subjects. Whole-study results and caveats: The tendency of first-cohort TCR clusters to co-occur in the 90 to 150 validation repertoires was the finding of a later analysis. A few of the chains that were CMV-associated were confirmed in vitro to be specific for CMV antigens. Despite most TCR sequences being rare, some public TCRs occurred in many donors.

This sequence originates from a man between 25 and 39 years old in good health and CMV-seropositive. This sequence joins TRBV4-2 and TRBJ2-7, with TRBD1 as a possible D gene (5 bases). What was sequenced was PBMCs. CDR3 DNA: TGTGCCAGCAGCCAAGTTGAAGGGCAGGGTGGGCAGTACTTC. It codes for CASSQVEGQGGQYF.